This TCR beta chain stems from a study of cytomegalovirus exposure and HLA in healthy donors. Study-level results: In a later analysis, an Asian-associated ancestry cluster reportedly showed fewer N-insertions than the approximately 660-donor mean. Earlier analysis yielded a pattern in which most TCR beta V segments were productive about 90% or about 30% of the time. The dataset shows that most TCR sequences were rare, while some public TCRs occurred in many donors.

A multiplex PCR was run with 60 Vbeta primers and 13 Jbeta primers. Sequencing was performed with immunoSEQ multiplex PCR; in TCRdb, only in-frame clones are kept and a portion is missing. The sample gives under 100,000 clones, under 90% of which show up once; less than 5% is in the top ten. Concerning this clone: The target antigen is unknown.

Material for sequencing was PBMCs. This receptor was identified in a woman between 65 and 79 years old in good health and CMV-seropositive.

The CDR3 sequence: CSVDGAGWGGEQYF. The CDR3 nucleotides read TGCAGCGTTGACGGGGCTGGATGGGGGGGCGAGCAGTACTTC. This chain joins TRBV29-1 and TRBJ2-7; TRBD2 matches at 7 bases. This CDR3 contains 14 residues. CDR1 and CDR2 from the germline V gene are SQVTM and ANQGSEA. J gave up 6 bases and V 3 bases, and 11 bases lay outside the gene matches.